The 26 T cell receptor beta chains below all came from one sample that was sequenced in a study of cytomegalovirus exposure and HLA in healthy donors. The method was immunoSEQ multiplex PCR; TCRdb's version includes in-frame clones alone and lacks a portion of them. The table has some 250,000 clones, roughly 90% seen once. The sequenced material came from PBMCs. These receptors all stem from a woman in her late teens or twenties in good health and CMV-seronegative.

The CDR3 sequence is CASSINRGNSPLHF. Written as DNA, the CDR3 is TGTGCCAGCAGCATCAACAGGGGCAATTCACCCCTCCACTTT. This chain uses TRBV6-6 with TRBJ1-6; 7 nucleotides line up with TRBD1. The junction had 6 bases not matched to a gene; V was cut back by 6 bases and J by 7 bases. Germline CDR1 MNHNY, CDR2 SVGAGI (reference sequence). The CDR3 contains 14 residues.

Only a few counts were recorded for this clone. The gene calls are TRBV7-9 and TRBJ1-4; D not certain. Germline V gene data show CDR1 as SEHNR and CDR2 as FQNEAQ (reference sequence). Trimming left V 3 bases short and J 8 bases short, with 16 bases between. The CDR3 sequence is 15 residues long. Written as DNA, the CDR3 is TGTGCCAGCAGCTTGGTTTCTCCCAACGGGGAAAAACTGTTTTTT. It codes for CASSLVSPNGEKLFF.

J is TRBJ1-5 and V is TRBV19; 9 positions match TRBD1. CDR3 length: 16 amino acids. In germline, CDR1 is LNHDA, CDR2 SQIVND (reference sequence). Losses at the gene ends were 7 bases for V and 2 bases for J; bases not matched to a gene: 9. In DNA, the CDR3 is TGTGCCAGTACCCACAGGGGGCAGATGCGCAATCAGCCCCAGCATTTT. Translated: CASTHRGQMRNQPQHF.

The CDR3 here is CASSPRGQGIAGGTYNEQFF. CDR3 coding DNA: TGTGCCAGCAGTCCCCGAGGACAGGGGATAGCGGGGGGGACCTACAATGAGCAGTTCTTC. The V gene is TRBV27, the J gene TRBJ2-1, with TRBD2 matching 11 bases. Unmatched junction bases numbered 17, after V lost 5 bases and J lost 2 bases. Germline V gene lookup returns CDR1 MNHEY and CDR2 SMNVEV (reference sequence). The CDR3 spans 20 residues.

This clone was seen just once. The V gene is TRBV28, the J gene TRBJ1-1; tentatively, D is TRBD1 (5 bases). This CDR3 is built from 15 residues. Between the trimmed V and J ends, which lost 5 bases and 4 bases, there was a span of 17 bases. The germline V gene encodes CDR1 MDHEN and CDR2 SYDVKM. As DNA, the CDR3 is TGTGCCAGCAGTGGCCTAATTGGGGGGGGCACTGAAGCTTTCTTT. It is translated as CASSGLIGGGTEAFF.

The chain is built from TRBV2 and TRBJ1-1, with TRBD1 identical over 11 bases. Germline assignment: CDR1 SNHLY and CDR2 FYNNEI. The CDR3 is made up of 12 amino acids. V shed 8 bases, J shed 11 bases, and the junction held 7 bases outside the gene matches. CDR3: CASQWDRGFAFF. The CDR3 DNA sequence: TGTGCCAGCCAATGGGACAGGGGGTTTGCTTTCTTT.

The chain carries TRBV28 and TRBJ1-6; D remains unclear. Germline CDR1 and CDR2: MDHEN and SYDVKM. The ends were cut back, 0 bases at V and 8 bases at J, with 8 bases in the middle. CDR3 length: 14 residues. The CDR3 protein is CASSLWAEDSPLHF. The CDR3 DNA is TGTGCCAGCAGTTTATGGGCGGAGGATTCACCCCTCCACTTT.

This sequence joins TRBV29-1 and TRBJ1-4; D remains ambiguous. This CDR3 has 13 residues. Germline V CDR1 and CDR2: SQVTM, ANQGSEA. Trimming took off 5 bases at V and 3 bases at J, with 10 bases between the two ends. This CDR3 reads CSVFQQANEKLFF. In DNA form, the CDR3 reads TGCAGCGTTTTTCAGCAGGCTAATGAAAAACTGTTTTTT.

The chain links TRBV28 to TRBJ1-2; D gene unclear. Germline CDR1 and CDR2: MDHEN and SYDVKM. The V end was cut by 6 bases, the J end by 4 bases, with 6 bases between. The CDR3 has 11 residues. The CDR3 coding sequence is TGTGCCAGCAGCCTGGCCTATGGCTACACCTTC. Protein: CASSLAYGYTF.

The CDR3 is CASSPGGRSHETQYF. CDR3 nucleotide sequence: TGTGCCAGCAGTCCGGGGGGGAGGAGTCACGAGACCCAGTACTTC. The chain is built from TRBV6-1 and TRBJ2-5; TRBD2 matches 8 bases. The CDR3 totals 15 residues. Trimming took 5 bases from V and 5 from J; bases not matched to a gene: 10. Germline loops: CDR1 MNHNS, CDR2 SASEGT.

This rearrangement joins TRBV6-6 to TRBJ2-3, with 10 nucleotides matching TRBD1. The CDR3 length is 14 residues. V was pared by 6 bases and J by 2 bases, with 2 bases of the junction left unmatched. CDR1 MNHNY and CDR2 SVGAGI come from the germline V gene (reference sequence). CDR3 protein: CASRRQGATDTQYF. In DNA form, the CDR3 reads TGTGCCAGCAGGAGACAGGGGGCCACAGATACGCAGTATTTT.

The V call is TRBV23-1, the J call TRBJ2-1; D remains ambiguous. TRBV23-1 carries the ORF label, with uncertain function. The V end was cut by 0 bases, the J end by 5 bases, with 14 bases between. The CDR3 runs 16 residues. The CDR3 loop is CASSQSRQSDHNEQFF. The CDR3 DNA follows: TGCGCCAGCAGTCAATCGCGGCAGTCGGATCACAATGAGCAGTTCTTC.

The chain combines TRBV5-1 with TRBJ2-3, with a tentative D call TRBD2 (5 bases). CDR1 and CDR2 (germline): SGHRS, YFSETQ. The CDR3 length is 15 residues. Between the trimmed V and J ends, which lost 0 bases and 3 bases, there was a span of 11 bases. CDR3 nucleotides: TGCGCCAGCAGCTTGGGCAGGACTGAAACAGATACGCAGTATTTT. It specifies CASSLGRTETDTQYF.

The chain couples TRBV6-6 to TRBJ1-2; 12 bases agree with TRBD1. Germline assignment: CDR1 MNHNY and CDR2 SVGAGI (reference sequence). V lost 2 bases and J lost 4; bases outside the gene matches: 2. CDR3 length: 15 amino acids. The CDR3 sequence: CASSYVGQGAYGYTF. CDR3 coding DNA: TGTGCCAGCAGTTACGTGGGACAGGGGGCCTATGGCTACACCTTC.

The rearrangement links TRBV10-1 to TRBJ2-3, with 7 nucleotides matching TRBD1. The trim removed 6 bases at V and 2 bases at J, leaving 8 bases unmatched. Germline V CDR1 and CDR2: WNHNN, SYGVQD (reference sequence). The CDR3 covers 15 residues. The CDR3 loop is CASSFTGQSTDTQYF. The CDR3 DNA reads TGCGCCAGCAGCTTCACGGGACAGTCCACAGATACGCAGTATTTT.

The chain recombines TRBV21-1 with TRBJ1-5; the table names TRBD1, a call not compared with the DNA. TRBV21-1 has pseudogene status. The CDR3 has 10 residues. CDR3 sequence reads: CATQGQPQHF. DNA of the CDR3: TGTGCCACCCAGGGGCAGCCCCAGCATTTT.

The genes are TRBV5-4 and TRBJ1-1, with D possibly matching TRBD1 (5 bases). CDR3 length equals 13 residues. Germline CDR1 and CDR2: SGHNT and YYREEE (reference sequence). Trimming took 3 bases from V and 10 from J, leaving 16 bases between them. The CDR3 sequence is CASSSQGGTGAFF. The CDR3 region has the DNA TGTGCCAGCAGCTCTCAGGGAGGGACCGGAGCTTTCTTT.

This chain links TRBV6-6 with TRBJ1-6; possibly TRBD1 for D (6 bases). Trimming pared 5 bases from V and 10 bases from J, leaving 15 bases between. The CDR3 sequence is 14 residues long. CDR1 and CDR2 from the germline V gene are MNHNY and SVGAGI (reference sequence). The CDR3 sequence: CASSPGGGSSPLHF. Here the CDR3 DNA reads TGTGCCAGCAGTCCCGGGGGGGGCAGCTCACCCCTCCACTTT.

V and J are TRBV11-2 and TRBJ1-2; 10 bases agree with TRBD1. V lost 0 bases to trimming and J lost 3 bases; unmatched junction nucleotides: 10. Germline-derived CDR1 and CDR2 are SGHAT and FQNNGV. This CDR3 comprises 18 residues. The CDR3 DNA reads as TGTGCCAGCAGCTTAGATCCCCCCGGACAGGGGGTTTACTATGGCTACACCTTC. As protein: CASSLDPPGQGVYYGYTF.

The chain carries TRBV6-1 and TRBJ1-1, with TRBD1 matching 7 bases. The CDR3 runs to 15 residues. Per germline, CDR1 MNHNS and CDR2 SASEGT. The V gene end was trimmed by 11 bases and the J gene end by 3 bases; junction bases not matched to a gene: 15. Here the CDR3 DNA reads TGTGCCGGACAAAGATCGACAGGGCTATACACTGAAGCTTTCTTT. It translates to CAGQRSTGLYTEAFF.

CDR3 residues: CASATSSGANVLTF. CDR3 DNA sequence: TGTGCCAGCGCCACATCGTCTGGGGCCAACGTCCTGACTTTC. The chain employs TRBV28 and TRBJ2-6; unclear D gene. CDR1 MDHEN and CDR2 SYDVKM come from the germline V gene. The CDR3 has 14 residues. The V gene lost 8 bases and the J gene lost 1 base, with 9 bases spanning the gap. Using reference TRBV28 and TRBJ2-6 for the parts outside the CDR3, the full variable domain is DVKVTQSSRYLVKRTGEKVFLECVQDMDHENMFWYRQDPGLGLRLIYFSYDVKMKEKGDIPEGYSVSREKKERFSLILESASTNQTSMYLCASATSSGANVLTFGAGSRLTVL.

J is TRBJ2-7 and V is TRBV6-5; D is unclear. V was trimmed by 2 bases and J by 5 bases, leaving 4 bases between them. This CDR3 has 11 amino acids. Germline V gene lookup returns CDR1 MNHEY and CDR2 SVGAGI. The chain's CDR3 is CASSYPDEQYF. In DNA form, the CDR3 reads TGTGCCAGCAGTTACCCAGACGAGCAGTACTTC.

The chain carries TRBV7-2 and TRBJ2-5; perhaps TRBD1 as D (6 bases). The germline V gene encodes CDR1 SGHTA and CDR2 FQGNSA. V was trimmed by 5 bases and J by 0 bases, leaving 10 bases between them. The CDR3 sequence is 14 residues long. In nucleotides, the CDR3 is TGTGCCAGCAGCCATCGGGACAACCAAGAGACCCAGTACTTC. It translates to CASSHRDNQETQYF.

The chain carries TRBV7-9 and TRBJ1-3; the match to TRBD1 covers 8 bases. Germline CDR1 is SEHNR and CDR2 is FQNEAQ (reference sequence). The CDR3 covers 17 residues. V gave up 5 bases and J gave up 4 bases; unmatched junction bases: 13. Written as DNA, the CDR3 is TGTGCCAGCAGCCCCTCGTCGCCAGGGGGCACAGGAAACACCATATATTTT. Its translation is CASSPSSPGGTGNTIYF.

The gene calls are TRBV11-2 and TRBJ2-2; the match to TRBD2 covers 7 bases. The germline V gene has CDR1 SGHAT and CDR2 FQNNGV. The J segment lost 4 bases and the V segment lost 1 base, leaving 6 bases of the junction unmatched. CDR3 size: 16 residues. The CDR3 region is CASSLVSAGVTGELFF. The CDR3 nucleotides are TGTGCCAGCAGCTTAGTATCGGCGGGGGTCACCGGGGAGCTGTTTTTT. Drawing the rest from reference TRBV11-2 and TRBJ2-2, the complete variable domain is EAGVAQSPRYKIIEKRQSVAFWCNPISGHATLYWYQQILGQGPKLLIQFQNNGVVDDSQLPKDRFSAERLKGVDSTLKIQPAKLEDSAVYLCASSLVSAGVTGELFFGEGSRLTVL.

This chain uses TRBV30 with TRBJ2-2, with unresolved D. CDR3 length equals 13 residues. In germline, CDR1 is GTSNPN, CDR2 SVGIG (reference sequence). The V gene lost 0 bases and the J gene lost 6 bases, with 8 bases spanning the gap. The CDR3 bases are TGTGCCTGGAGTGTAGTTAGCTCCGGGGAGCTGTTTTTT. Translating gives CAWSVVSSGELFF. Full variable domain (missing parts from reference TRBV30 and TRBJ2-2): SQTIHQWPATLVQPVGSPLSLECTVEGTSNPNLYWYRQAAGRGLQLLFYSVGIGQISSEVPQNLSASRPQDRQFILSSKKLLLSDSGFYLCAWSVVSSGELFFGEGSRLTVL.